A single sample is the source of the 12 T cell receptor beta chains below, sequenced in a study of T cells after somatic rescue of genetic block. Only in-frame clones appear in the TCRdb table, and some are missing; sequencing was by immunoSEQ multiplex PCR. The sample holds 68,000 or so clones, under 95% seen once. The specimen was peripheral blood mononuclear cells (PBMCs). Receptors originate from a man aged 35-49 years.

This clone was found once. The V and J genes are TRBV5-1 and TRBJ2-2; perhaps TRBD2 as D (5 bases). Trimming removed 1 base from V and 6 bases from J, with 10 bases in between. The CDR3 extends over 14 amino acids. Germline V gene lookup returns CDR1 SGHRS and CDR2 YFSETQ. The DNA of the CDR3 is TGCGCCAGCAGCTTGTTGGGAGATCCCGGGGAGCTGTTTTTT. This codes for CASSLLGDPGELFF.

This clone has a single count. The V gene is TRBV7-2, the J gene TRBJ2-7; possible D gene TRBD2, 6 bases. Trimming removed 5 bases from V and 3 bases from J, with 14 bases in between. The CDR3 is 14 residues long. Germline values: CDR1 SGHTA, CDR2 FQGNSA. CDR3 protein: CASSAGMGGYEQYF. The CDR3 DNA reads TGTGCCAGCAGCGCAGGGATGGGGGGCTACGAGCAGTACTTC.

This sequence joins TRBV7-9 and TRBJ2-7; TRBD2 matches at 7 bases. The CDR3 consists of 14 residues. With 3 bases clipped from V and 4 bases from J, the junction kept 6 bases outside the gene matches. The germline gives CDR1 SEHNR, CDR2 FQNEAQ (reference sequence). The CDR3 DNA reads TGTGCCAGCAGCTTGTCAGCGGGGAGTTACGAGCAGTACTTC. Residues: CASSLSAGSYEQYF.

This CDR3 reads CASSLGQNTEAFF. The CDR3 nucleotides are TGTGCCAGCAGCTTGGGACAGAACACTGAAGCTTTCTTT. The chain links TRBV7-8 to TRBJ1-1, with D possibly TRBD1 on 6 matching bases. In germline, CDR1 is SGHVS, CDR2 FQNEAQ. This CDR3 has 13 amino acids. V lost 3 bases and J 1 base, leaving 6 bases between the germline ends. The full variable domain, rest sourced from reference TRBV7-8 and TRBJ1-1, is GAGVSQSPRYKVAKRGQDVALRCDPISGHVSLFWYQQALGQGPEFLTYFQNEAQLDKSGLPSDRFFAERPEGSVSTLKIQRTQQEDSAVYLCASSLGQNTEAFFGQGTRLTVV.

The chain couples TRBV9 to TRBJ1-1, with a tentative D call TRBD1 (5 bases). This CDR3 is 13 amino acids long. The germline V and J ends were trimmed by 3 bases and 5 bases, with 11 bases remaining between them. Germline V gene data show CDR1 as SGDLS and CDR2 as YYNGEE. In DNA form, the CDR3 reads TGTGCCAGCAGCGGGACACGGAGAACTGAAGCTTTCTTT. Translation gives CASSGTRRTEAFF.

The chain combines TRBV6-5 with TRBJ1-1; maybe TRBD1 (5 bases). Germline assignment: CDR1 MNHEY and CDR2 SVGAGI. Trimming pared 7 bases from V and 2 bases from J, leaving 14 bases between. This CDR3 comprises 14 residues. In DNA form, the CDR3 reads TGTGCCAGCAATAAGCCGGGACCCAACACTGAAGCTTTCTTT. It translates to CASNKPGPNTEAFF.

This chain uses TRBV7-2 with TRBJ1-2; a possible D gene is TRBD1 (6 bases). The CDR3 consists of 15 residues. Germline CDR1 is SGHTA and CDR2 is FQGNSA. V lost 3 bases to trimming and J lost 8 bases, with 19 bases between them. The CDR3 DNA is TGTGCCAGCAGCTTTGGGGGCGGCCAAGGGGTCGGCTACACCTTC. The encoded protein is CASSFGGGQGVGYTF.

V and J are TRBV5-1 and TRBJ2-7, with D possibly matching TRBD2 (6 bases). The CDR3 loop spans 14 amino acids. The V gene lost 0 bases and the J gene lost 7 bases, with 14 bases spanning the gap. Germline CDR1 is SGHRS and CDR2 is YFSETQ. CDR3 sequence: CASSLGREAGEQYF. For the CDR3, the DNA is TGCGCCAGCAGCTTGGGAAGGGAGGCGGGGGAGCAGTACTTC.

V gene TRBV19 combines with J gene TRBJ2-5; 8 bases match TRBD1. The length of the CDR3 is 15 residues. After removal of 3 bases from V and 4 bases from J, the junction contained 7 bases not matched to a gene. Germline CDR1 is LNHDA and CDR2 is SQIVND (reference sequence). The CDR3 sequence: CASSIRQGLGETQYF. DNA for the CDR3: TGTGCCAGTAGTATTCGACAGGGGTTGGGAGAGACCCAGTACTTC. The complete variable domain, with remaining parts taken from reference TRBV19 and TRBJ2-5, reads DGGITQSPKYLFRKEGQNVTLSCEQNLNHDAMYWYRQDPGQGLRLIYYSQIVNDFQKGDIAEGYSVSREKKESFPLTVTSAQKNPTAFYLCASSIRQGLGETQYFGPGTRLLVL.

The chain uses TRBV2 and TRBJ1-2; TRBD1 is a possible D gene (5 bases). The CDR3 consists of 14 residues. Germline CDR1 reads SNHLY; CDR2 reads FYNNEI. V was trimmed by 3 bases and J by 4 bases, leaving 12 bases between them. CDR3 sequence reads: CASSEVKGIYGYTF. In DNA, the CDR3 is TGTGCCAGCAGTGAGGTAAAGGGGATCTATGGCTACACCTTC.

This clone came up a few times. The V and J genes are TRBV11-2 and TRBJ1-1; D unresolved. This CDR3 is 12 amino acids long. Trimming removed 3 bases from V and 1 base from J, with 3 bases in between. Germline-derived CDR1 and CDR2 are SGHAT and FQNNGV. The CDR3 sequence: CASSLPNTEAFF. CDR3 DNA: TGTGCCAGCAGCTTGCCGAACACTGAAGCTTTCTTT.

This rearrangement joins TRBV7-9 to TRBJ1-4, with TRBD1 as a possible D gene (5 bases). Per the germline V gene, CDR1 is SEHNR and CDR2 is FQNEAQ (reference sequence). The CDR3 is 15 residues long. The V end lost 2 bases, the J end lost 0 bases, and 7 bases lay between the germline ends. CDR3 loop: CASSLLTATNEKLFF. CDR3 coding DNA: TGTGCCAGCAGCTTACTGACAGCAACTAATGAAAAACTGTTTTTT.